This TCR beta chain was found in a study of blood T cell repertoires in COVID-19. The overall study: Whether acute or convalescent, the COVID-19 samples came from the United States, Italy and Spain.

Profiled with immunoSEQ multiplex PCR; TCRdb holds only in-frame clones, not every one. The sample has some 110,000 clones, around nine tenths seen once. Germline CDR1 and CDR2: SGHTA and FQGNSA. With 5 bases clipped from V and 7 bases from J, the junction kept 4 bases outside the gene matches. The CDR3 has 13 residues. The chain joins TRBV7-2 to TRBJ1-5; 8 nucleotides align to TRBD1. This clonotype was sampled from a man aged 50 or older with COVID-19, enrolled during active disease. The specimen sequenced was peripheral blood. CDR3 DNA sequence: TGTGCCAGCAGCCTAGGACAGGGACAGCCCCAGCATTTT. It yields the protein CASSLGQGQPQHF.